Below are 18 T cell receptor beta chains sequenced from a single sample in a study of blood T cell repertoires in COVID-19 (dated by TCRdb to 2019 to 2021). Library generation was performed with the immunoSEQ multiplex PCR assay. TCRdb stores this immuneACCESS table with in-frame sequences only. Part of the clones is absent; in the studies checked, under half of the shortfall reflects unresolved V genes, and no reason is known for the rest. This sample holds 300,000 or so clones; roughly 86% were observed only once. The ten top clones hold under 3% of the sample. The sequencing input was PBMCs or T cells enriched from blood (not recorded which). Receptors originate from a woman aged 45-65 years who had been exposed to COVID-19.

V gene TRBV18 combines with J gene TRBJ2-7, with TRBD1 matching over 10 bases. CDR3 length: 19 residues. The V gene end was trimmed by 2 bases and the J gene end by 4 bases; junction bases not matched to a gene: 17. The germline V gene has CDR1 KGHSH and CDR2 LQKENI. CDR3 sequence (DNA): TGTGCCAGCTCACCATTACCGGGACAGGGGTCCCTTAGTATTTACGAGCAGTACTTC. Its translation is CASSPLPGQGSLSIYEQYF. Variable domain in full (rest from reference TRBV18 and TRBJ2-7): NAGVMQNPRHLVRRRGQEARLRCSPMKGHSHVYWYRQLPEEGLKFMVYLQKENIIDESGMPKERFSAEFPKEGPSILRIQQVVRGDSAAYFCASSPLPGQGSLSIYEQYFGPGTRLTVT.

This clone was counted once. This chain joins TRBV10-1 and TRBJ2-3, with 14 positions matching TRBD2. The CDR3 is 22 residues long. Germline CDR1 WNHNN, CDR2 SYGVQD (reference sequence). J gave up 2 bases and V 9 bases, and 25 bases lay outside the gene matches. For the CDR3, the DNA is TGCGCCAGTACAGATCCCGGGACTAGCGGGGGAGGGTCACAAGGATACACAGATACGCAGTATTTT. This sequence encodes CASTDPGTSGGGSQGYTDTQYF.

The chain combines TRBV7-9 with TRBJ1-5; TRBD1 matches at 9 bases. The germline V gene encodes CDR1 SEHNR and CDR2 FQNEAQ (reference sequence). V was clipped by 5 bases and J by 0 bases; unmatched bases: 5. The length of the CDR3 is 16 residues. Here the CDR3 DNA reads TGTGCCAGCAGCCCGGGACAGGGAAATAGCAATCAGCCCCAGCATTTT. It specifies CASSPGQGNSNQPQHF.

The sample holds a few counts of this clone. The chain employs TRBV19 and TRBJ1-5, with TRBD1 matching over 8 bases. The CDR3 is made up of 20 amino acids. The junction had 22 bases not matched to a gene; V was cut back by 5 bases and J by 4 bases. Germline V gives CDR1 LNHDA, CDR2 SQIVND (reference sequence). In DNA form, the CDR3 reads TGTGCCAGTAGTCCTGGCCGTGACAGGGGTATTCGAACACCAAATCAGCCCCAGCATTTT. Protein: CASSPGRDRGIRTPNQPQHF.

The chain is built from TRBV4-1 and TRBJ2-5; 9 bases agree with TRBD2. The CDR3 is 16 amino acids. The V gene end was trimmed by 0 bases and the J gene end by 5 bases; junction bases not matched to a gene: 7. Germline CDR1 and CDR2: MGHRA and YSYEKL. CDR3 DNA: TGCGCCAGCAGCCAAGAAGGCGGGGGGGCCGTGGAGACCCAGTACTTC. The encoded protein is CASSQEGGGAVETQYF.

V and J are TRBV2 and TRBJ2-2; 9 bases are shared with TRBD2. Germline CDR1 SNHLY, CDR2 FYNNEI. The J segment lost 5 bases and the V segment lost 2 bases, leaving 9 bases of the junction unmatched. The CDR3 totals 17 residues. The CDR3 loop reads CASSEWMRGGITGELFF. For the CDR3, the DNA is TGTGCCAGCAGTGAATGGATGCGGGGGGGCATAACCGGGGAGCTGTTTTTT.

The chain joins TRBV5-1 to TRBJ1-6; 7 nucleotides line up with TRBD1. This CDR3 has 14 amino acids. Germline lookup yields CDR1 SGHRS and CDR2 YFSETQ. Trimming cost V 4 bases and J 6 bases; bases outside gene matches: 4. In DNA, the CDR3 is TGCGCCAGCAGCGAAGGACAGGTTAATTCACCCCTCCACTTT. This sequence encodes CASSEGQVNSPLHF.

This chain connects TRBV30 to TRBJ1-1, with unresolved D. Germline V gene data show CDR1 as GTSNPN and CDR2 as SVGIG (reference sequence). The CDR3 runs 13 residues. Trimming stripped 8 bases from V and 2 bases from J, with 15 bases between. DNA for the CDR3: TGTGCCGTCGGCTCGGGTACTAACACTGAAGCTTTCTTT. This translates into CAVGSGTNTEAFF.

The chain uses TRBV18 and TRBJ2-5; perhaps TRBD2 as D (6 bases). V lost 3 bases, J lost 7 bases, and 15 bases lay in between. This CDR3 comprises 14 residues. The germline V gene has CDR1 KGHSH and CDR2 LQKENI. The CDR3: CASSPPGASGTQYF. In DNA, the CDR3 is TGTGCCAGCTCACCCCCGGGAGCTTCAGGGACCCAGTACTTC.

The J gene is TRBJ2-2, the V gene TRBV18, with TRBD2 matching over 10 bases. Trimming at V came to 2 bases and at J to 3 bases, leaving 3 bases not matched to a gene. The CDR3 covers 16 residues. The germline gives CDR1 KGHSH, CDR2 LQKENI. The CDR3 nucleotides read TGTGCCAGCTCACCAGGACTAGCGGTTCACACCGGGGAGCTGTTTTTT. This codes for CASSPGLAVHTGELFF.

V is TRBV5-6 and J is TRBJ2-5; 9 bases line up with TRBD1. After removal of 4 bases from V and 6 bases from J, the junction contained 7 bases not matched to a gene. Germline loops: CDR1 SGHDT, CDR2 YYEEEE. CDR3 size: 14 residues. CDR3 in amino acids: CASSTTGGGKTQYF. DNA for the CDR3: TGTGCCAGCAGCACCACAGGGGGCGGGAAGACCCAGTACTTC.

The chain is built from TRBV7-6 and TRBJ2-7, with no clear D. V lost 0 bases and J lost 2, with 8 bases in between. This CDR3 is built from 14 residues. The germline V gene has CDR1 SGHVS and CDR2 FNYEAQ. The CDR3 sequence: CASSLAAQTYEQYF. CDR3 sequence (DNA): TGTGCCAGCAGCTTAGCTGCACAAACCTACGAGCAGTACTTC.

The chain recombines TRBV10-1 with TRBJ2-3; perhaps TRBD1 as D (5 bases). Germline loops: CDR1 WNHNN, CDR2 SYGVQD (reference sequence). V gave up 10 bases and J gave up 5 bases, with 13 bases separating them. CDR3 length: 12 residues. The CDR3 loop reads CANPSDIDTQYF. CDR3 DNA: TGCGCCAACCCTTCGGACATAGATACGCAGTATTTT.

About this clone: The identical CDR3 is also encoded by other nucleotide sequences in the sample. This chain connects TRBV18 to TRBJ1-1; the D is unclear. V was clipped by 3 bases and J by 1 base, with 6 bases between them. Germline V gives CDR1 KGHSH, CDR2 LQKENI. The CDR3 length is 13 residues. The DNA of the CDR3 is TGTGCCAGCTCACCGACACAGAACACTGAAGCTTTCTTT. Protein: CASSPTQNTEAFF.

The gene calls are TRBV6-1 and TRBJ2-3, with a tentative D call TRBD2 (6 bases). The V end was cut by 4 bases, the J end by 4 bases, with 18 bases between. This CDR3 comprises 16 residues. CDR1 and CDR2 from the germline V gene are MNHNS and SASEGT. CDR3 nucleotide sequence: TGTGCCAGCAGTGGGGGGGATTACCCCTGGGCAGATACGCAGTATTTT. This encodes CASSGGDYPWADTQYF.

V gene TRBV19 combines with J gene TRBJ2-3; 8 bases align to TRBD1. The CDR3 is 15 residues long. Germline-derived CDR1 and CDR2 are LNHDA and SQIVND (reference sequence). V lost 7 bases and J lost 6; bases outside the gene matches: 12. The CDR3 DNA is TGTGCCAGTAAAACGACAGGGGCACTCTCCGATACGCAGTATTTT. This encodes CASKTTGALSDTQYF.

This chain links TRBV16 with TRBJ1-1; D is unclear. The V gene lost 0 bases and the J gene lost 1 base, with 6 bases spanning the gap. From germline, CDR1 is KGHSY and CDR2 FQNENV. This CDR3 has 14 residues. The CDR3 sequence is CASSQSWQNTEAFF. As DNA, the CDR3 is TGTGCCAGCAGCCAATCTTGGCAGAACACTGAAGCTTTCTTT. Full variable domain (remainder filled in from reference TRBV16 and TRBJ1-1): GEEVAQTPKHLVRGEGQKAKLYCAPIKGHSYVFWYQQVLKNEFKFLISFQNENVFDETGMPKERFSAKCLPNSPCSLEIQATKLEDSAVYFCASSQSWQNTEAFFGQGTRLTVV.

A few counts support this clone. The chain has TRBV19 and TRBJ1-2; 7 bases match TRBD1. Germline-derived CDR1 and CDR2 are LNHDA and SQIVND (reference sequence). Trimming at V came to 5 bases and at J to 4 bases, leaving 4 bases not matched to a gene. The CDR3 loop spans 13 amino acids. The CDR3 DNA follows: TGTGCCAGTAGTTCCGGGACAGCCTATGGCTACACCTTC. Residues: CASSSGTAYGYTF. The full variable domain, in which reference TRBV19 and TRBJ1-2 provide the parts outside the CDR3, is DGGITQSPKYLFRKEGQNVTLSCEQNLNHDAMYWYRQDPGQGLRLIYYSQIVNDFQKGDIAEGYSVSREKKESFPLTVTSAQKNPTAFYLCASSSGTAYGYTFGSGTRLTVV.